This TCR beta chain was sequenced for a study of blood T cells in healthy people across ages. Notes on the study in general: From one million sequenced T cells, diversity estimates were lower bounds.

As for this clonotype: Its target is unknown.

Per-sample yields of isolated PBMCs were at least 6.5 million. Through a sample-barcoded 5' primer and a J-beta primer mix, a second PCR was run for roughly 7 to 12 cycles. Researchers report that a template-switch adaptor with 12 random nucleotides tagged each cDNA molecule. Via MiXCR, TCRdb re-called the 5' RACE reads, giving one row per CDR3 protein. Seen here are about 640,000 distinct CDR3 sequences, approximately 50% observed once, and the top ten hold 30% to 40%. Sequenced material: blood. The source is a man aged 60 to 69 in good health.

In DNA, the CDR3 is TGCAGTGCTAGAGATCCGGGCAGATCTTATGGCTACACCTTC. Translation: CSARDPGRSYGYTF. The chain is built from TRBV20-1 and TRBJ1-2; D remains unclear. The V end lost 0 bases, the J end lost 5 bases, and 13 bases lay between the germline ends. The CDR3 covers 14 residues. Germline V CDR1 and CDR2: DFQATT, SNEGSKA (reference sequence).